Listed below are T cell receptor beta chains from one sample, sequenced in a study of cytomegalovirus exposure and HLA in healthy donors. The assay was immunoSEQ multiplex PCR, and TCRdb's table has in-frame clones only and misses some. This sample yields nearly 80,000 clones, of which 60% to 80% are seen a single time; less than 25% belongs to the top ten. The material sequenced was PBMCs. Receptors originate from a woman in her thirties or forties in good health and CMV-seropositive. Both conserved end residues are part of each CDR3. A D gene is named only where the DNA matches it firmly.

D gene: NA; V gene: TRBV5-4; J gene: TRBJ2-5; CDR3 protein: CASSLGTAETQYF
D gene: TRBD1; V gene: TRBV18; J gene: TRBJ2-7; CDR3 protein: CASSRNRDRGGAEQYF
D gene: NA; V gene: TRBV11-3; J gene: TRBJ1-1; CDR3 protein: CASSLGRGNTEAFF
D gene: TRBD2; V gene: TRBV19; J gene: TRBJ2-5; CDR3 protein: CASNAGGLIQETQYF
D gene: NA; V gene: TRBV6-6; J gene: TRBJ1-2; CDR3 protein: CASSTDRNYGYTF
D gene: TRBD2; V gene: TRBV2; J gene: TRBJ2-7; CDR3 protein: CASHRGLAGDRQYF
D gene: NA; V gene: TRBV9; J gene: TRBJ2-5; CDR3 protein: CASSVGRGGPPEETQYF
D gene: NA; V gene: TRBV5-6; J gene: TRBJ2-7; CDR3 protein: CASSLKQQAARSYEQYF
D gene: NA; V gene: TRBV4-1; J gene: TRBJ2-5; CDR3 protein: CASSQAGEETQYF
D gene: TRBD1; V gene: TRBV6-5; J gene: TRBJ1-3; CDR3 protein: CASSFASDRVGNTIYF
D gene: TRBD2; V gene: TRBV29-1; J gene: TRBJ2-7; CDR3 protein: CSVAAGRPSGEQYF
D gene: TRBD1; V gene: TRBV6-5; J gene: TRBJ2-7; CDR3 protein: CASSYSGQGPYEQYF
D gene: NA; V gene: TRBV6-5; J gene: TRBJ1-2; CDR3 protein: CASSPKPGSRNGYTF
D gene: NA; V gene: TRBV2; J gene: TRBJ1-5; CDR3 protein: CASGQVANQPQHF
D gene: TRBD2; V gene: TRBV5-1; J gene: TRBJ2-7; CDR3 protein: CASSLGAGLAGSYEQYF
D gene: NA; V gene: TRBV7-9; J gene: TRBJ2-7; CDR3 protein: CASSLAGGYEQYF
D gene: NA; V gene: TRBV11-2; J gene: TRBJ2-7; CDR3 protein: CASSSLTGSGYEQYF
D gene: NA; V gene: TRBV7-9; J gene: TRBJ1-1; CDR3 protein: CASSLVGQNTEAFF
D gene: TRBD1; V gene: TRBV29-1; J gene: TRBJ2-3; CDR3 protein: CSGVRGLDTQYF
D gene: TRBD1; V gene: TRBV6-6; J gene: TRBJ1-2; CDR3 protein: CASRDPGQNYGYTF
D gene: NA; V gene: TRBV7-9; J gene: TRBJ1-2; CDR3 protein: CASSLYSASYGYTF
D gene: TRBD1; V gene: TRBV6-1; J gene: NA; CDR3 protein: CASSVGQGANEQYF
D gene: TRBD1; V gene: TRBV20-1; J gene: TRBJ2-4; CDR3 protein: CRKAGTGIQYF
D gene: TRBD1; V gene: TRBV6-5; J gene: TRBJ1-5; CDR3 protein: CASSLYPGQHQPQHF
D gene: TRBD2; V gene: TRBV5-1; J gene: TRBJ2-5; CDR3 protein: CSSSLAPAGAGETQYF
D gene: TRBD2; V gene: TRBV7-6; J gene: TRBJ2-7; CDR3 protein: CASSSVGGGGEQYF
D gene: TRBD2; V gene: TRBV27; J gene: TRBJ2-1; CDR3 protein: CASSLSSGRTLF
D gene: NA; V gene: TRBV9; J gene: TRBJ1-6; CDR3 protein: CASSVGARRESPLHF
D gene: TRBD1; V gene: TRBV6-5; J gene: TRBJ2-5; CDR3 protein: CASSYSGQGQETQYF
D gene: NA; V gene: TRBV9; J gene: TRBJ2-2; CDR3 protein: CASSVVGQNTGELFF
D gene: TRBD2; V gene: TRBV5-4; J gene: TRBJ2-3; CDR3 protein: CASSPNVYSGGTDTQYF
D gene: TRBD1; V gene: TRBV5-6; J gene: TRBJ2-7; CDR3 protein: CASSGAGTGVYEQYF
D gene: TRBD2; V gene: TRBV2; J gene: TRBJ2-3; CDR3 protein: CASRLAGAPDTQYF
D gene: NA; V gene: TRBV6-1; J gene: TRBJ1-2; CDR3 protein: CASTREGVDGYTF
D gene: TRBD2; V gene: TRBV5-6; J gene: TRBJ2-1; CDR3 protein: CASSSLNWGTSGKNEQFF
D gene: NA; V gene: TRBV29-1; J gene: TRBJ1-1; CDR3 protein: CSVDGVTEAFF
D gene: NA; V gene: TRBV21-1; J gene: TRBJ1-1; CDR3 protein: CAIRNRNMNTEAFF
D gene: TRBD1; V gene: TRBV12-5; J gene: TRBJ2-5; CDR3 protein: CASGLGTAKTQYF
D gene: TRBD1; V gene: TRBV30; J gene: TRBJ1-4; CDR3 protein: CAWSVTGQGATNEKLFF
D gene: TRBD1; V gene: TRBV7-3; J gene: TRBJ1-2; CDR3 protein: CASSLSGDRVGYTF
D gene: NA; V gene: TRBV27; J gene: TRBJ2-5; CDR3 protein: CASTTQEGKTQYF
D gene: NA; V gene: TRBV6-5; J gene: TRBJ1-5; CDR3 protein: CASSSRGSNQPQHF
D gene: NA; V gene: TRBV6-5; J gene: TRBJ1-1; CDR3 protein: CASSYSGSSEAFF
D gene: TRBD1; V gene: TRBV5-1; J gene: TRBJ2-1; CDR3 protein: CASSLGQVYNEQFF
D gene: TRBD2; V gene: TRBV27; J gene: TRBJ2-5; CDR3 protein: CASTTSGRPTTQYF
D gene: TRBD1; V gene: TRBV10-3; J gene: TRBJ2-7; CDR3 protein: CAISEQGDTYEQYF
D gene: NA; V gene: TRBV2; J gene: TRBJ1-2; CDR3 protein: CASGIKPGYGYTF
D gene: TRBD1; V gene: TRBV5-6; J gene: TRBJ1-2; CDR3 protein: CASSLTPLPGQGNHGYTF
D gene: TRBD1; V gene: TRBV5-4; J gene: TRBJ1-1; CDR3 protein: CASGQAKNTEAFF
D gene: TRBD1; V gene: TRBV6-5; J gene: TRBJ2-7; CDR3 protein: CASSRTGGAYEQYF
D gene: NA; V gene: TRBV5-1; J gene: TRBJ1-4; CDR3 protein: CASSLEGDEKLFF
D gene: TRBD1; V gene: TRBV5-6; J gene: TRBJ1-2; CDR3 protein: CASSLGGQGNYGYTF
D gene: NA; V gene: TRBV19; J gene: TRBJ1-5; CDR3 protein: CASSIRGQPQHF